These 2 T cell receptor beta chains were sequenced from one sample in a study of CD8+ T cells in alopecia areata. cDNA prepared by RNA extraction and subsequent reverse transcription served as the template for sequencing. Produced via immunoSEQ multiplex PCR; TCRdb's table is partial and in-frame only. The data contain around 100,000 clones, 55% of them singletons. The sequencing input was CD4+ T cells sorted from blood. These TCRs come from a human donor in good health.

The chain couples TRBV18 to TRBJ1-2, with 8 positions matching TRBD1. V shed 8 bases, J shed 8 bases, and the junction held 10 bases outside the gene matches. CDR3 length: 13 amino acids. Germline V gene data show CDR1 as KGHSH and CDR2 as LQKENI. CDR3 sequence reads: CASAPDRVGGYTF. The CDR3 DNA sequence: TGTGCCAGCGCCCCGGACAGGGTGGGGGGCTACACCTTC.

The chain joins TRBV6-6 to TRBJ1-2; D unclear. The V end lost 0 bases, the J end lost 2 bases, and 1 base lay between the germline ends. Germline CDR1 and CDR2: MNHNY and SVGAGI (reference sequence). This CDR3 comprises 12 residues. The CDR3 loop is CASSYSNYGYTF. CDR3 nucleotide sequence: TGTGCCAGCAGTTACTCCAACTATGGCTACACCTTC.